This T cell receptor beta chain was observed in a study of OX40 agonist ivuxolimab in advanced cancers. On the study more broadly: Ivuxolimab was delivered to patients intravenously every 2 weeks at doses spanning 0.01 to 10 mg/kg. Hepatocellular carcinoma, melanoma, renal cell or head and neck cancer was diagnosed in the dose-escalation patients. Three patients showed partial responses: one hepatocellular carcinoma and two cutaneous melanoma cases. Study-level findings and limits: More expanded clones were found, on average, in CD8+ than in CD4+ T cells.

Details on this clone: Its antigen is unidentified.

Produced via immunoSEQ multiplex PCR; TCRdb's table is partial and in-frame only. The sample shows tens of thousands of clones, around four fifths of them seen only once. Per the germline V gene, CDR1 is SGHVS and CDR2 is FQNEAQ. The V end lost 5 bases, the J end lost 0 bases, and 7 bases lay between the germline ends. CDR3 length: 14 residues. This receptor was identified in an adult with an advanced solid tumor such as melanoma, head and neck, liver or kidney cancer. The material sequenced was CD4+ or CD8+ T cells sorted from blood, taken in a trial of the OX40 agonist ivuxolimab. The chain is built from TRBV7-8 and TRBJ2-2; D unresolved. CDR3 nucleotide sequence: TGTGCCAGCAGCCCCAATTCGAACACCGGGGAGCTGTTTTTT. Amino acids: CASSPNSNTGELFF.